These 6 T cell receptor beta chains were sequenced from one sample in a study of a mutant IDH1 vaccine in newly diagnosed glioma (dated by TCRdb to about 2021). Receptors were amplified or captured by the immunoSEQ multiplex PCR assay. Held by TCRdb, this immuneACCESS table contains in-frame sequences only and omits some clones. Under half of the omission traces to an unresolved V gene where checked; the cause of the rest is unknown. This sample holds about 75,000 clones; 90% to 95% were observed only once. The ten top clones hold under 0.6% of the sample. Antigens of these TCRs are unknown. The time point label, as the study defines it: week 5, during vaccination. Each vaccine dose was 300 ug of a 20-mer mutant IDH1 peptide in Montanide, given subcutaneously with topical imiquimod. The starting material was PBMCs, obtained from a glioma patient whose treatment included an IDH1 peptide vaccine. The receptors derive from a woman aged 45-60 years with glioma.

The rearrangement joins TRBV19 to TRBJ2-2; D may be TRBD1 (5 bases). From germline, CDR1 is LNHDA and CDR2 SQIVND (reference sequence). The CDR3 runs 13 residues. V was trimmed by 7 bases and J by 6 bases, leaving 12 bases between them. The CDR3 DNA follows: TGTGCCAGTACAAGGGGTCGGGCCGGGGAGCTGTTTTTT. Its protein is CASTRGRAGELFF.

V is TRBV7-9 and J is TRBJ2-2; maybe TRBD1 (5 bases). This CDR3 is 17 amino acids long. In germline, CDR1 is SEHNR, CDR2 FQNEAQ (reference sequence). The germline V and J ends were trimmed by 5 bases and 1 base, with 17 bases remaining between them. The CDR3 sequence is CASSHLVGQGNTGELFF. In DNA form, the CDR3 reads TGTGCCAGCAGCCACTTAGTAGGCCAGGGGAACACCGGGGAGCTGTTTTTT.

This chain links TRBV18 with TRBJ1-6; D not resolved. V was trimmed by 3 bases and J by 7 bases, leaving 19 bases between them. Looked up from germline, CDR1 is KGHSH and CDR2 is LQKENI. The CDR3 consists of 17 residues. The CDR3 DNA sequence: TGTGCCAGCTCACCTCGCACGGACTGGGAAGGAAATTCACCCCTCCACTTT. The encoded protein is CASSPRTDWEGNSPLHF.

This chain links TRBV28 with TRBJ1-3, with 7 nucleotides matching TRBD1. Germline CDR1 reads MDHEN; CDR2 reads SYDVKM. The V segment lost 5 bases and the J segment 1 base; nucleotides outside the gene matches: 5. The CDR3 is made up of 15 amino acids. The CDR3 DNA sequence: TGTGCCAGCAGTACCCCGACAGGGTCTGGAAACACCATATATTTT. This gives the protein CASSTPTGSGNTIYF.

The V call is TRBV19, the J call TRBJ2-1, with D perhaps assigned TRBD1 or TRBD2 (6 bases each). This CDR3 has 14 amino acids. V lost 3 bases and J 5 bases, leaving 11 bases between the germline ends. Germline lookup yields CDR1 LNHDA and CDR2 SQIVND (reference sequence). CDR3 nucleotide sequence: TGTGCCAGTAGTATGGGGGCTAGCGACAATGAGCAGTTCTTC. It yields the protein CASSMGASDNEQFF.

V is TRBV7-2 and J is TRBJ2-4; D may be TRBD2 (6 bases). V lost 1 base and J 6 bases, leaving 10 bases between the germline ends. Germline CDR1 reads SGHTA; CDR2 reads FQGNSA. There are 14 residues in the CDR3. CDR3 residues: CASSLGGGPNIQYF. The CDR3 DNA reads TGTGCCAGCAGCTTAGGAGGAGGGCCAAACATTCAGTACTTC.